Below are 24 T cell receptor beta chains sequenced from a single sample in a study of blood T cell repertoires in COVID-19. Repertoires were generated with immunoSEQ multiplex PCR, while TCRdb's copy carries only in-frame clones and drops some. The sample contains some 320,000 clones, about 91% of which appear only once. Specimen: peripheral blood. The origin of the receptors is a woman between 25 and 40 years old who had recovered from COVID-19.

The chain carries TRBV5-1 and TRBJ2-3; TRBD1 might be the D (5 bases). This CDR3 contains 14 residues. The V gene lost 0 bases and the J gene lost 2 bases, with 7 bases spanning the gap. Germline V gives CDR1 SGHRS, CDR2 YFSETQ. The CDR3 sequence is CASSLDRFTDTQYF. CDR3 sequence (DNA): TGCGCCAGCAGCTTGGACAGGTTCACAGATACGCAGTATTTT.

The chain combines TRBV4-1 with TRBJ1-1, with 8 bases matching TRBD1. The CDR3 covers 15 residues. Germline loops: CDR1 MGHRA, CDR2 YSYEKL. V lost 3 bases to trimming and J lost 9 bases; unmatched junction nucleotides: 12. CDR3 region: CASSQTTGQGGKAFF. For the CDR3, the DNA is TGCGCCAGCAGCCAGACTACCGGACAGGGAGGTAAAGCTTTCTTT.

This clone was seen more than once but under ten times. The V and J genes are TRBV18 and TRBJ2-2, with 7 bases aligning to TRBD1. This CDR3 spans 15 amino acids. Germline loops: CDR1 KGHSH, CDR2 LQKENI. Germline trimming cut 3 bases from V and 3 bases from J; bases unmatched to any gene: 4. The CDR3 DNA reads as TGTGCCAGCTCACCGGTAGGGGGCTACACCGGGGAGCTGTTTTTT. Protein: CASSPVGGYTGELFF.

This chain joins TRBV5-6 and TRBJ1-2, with TRBD1 as a possible D gene (5 bases). The V and J ends lost 5 bases and 2 bases respectively, with 16 bases between them. The CDR3 runs to 15 residues. CDR1 and CDR2 from the germline V gene are SGHDT and YYEEEE. The CDR3 loop reads CASSRRGGSNYGYTF. For the CDR3, the DNA is TGTGCCAGCAGTCGGCGTGGGGGGTCCAACTATGGCTACACCTTC.

This clone was detected only once. The chain has TRBV2 and TRBJ2-1; TRBD1 agrees at 8 bases. Per germline, CDR1 SNHLY and CDR2 FYNNEI. Trimming removed 4 bases from V and 10 bases from J; junction bases left unmatched: 0. This CDR3 contains 11 residues. CDR3 in DNA: TGTGCCAGCAGTGGGACAGGGGAGCAGTTCTTC. Translating gives CASSGTGEQFF.

The chain couples TRBV5-4 to TRBJ2-3, with TRBD1 as a possible D gene (5 bases). The CDR3 spans 16 residues. Germline lookup yields CDR1 SGHNT and CDR2 YYREEE (reference sequence). Trimming shortened V by 1 base and J by 2 bases, and 14 bases separated the two germline ends. The CDR3 nucleotides read TGTGCCAGCAGCTTGTCTGGGGCGTTGGCCACAGATACGCAGTATTTT. This codes for CASSLSGALATDTQYF.

The chain carries TRBV7-9 and TRBJ1-1, with D possibly matching TRBD1 (5 bases). The CDR3 is made up of 14 amino acids. Germline V gene data show CDR1 as SEHNR and CDR2 as FQNEAQ (reference sequence). Trimming removed 0 bases at V and 8 bases at J, with 13 bases between. CDR3 sequence (DNA): TGTGCCAGCAGCTTAGCGGGGGGGAGGGCGGAAGCTTTCTTT. It yields the protein CASSLAGGRAEAFF.

There are a few counts of this clone. The chain recombines TRBV3-1 (or the pseudogene TRBV3-2) with TRBJ2-7, with 7 nucleotides matching TRBD1. The CDR3 contains 12 residues. Trimming removed 3 bases from V and 4 bases from J; junction bases left unmatched: 0. The germline gives CDR1 LGHDT, CDR2 YNNKEL (reference sequence). The CDR3 sequence is CASSQTGYEQYF. CDR3 DNA sequence: TGTGCCAGCAGCCAGACAGGGTACGAGCAGTACTTC.

V usage is TRBV2 and J usage is TRBJ2-5; D call uncertain. The CDR3 extends over 12 amino acids. Germline lookup yields CDR1 SNHLY and CDR2 FYNNEI. V was pared by 6 bases and J by 2 bases, with 7 bases between. CDR3 loop: CASRADQETQYF. CDR3 DNA: TGTGCCAGCAGGGCCGATCAAGAGACCCAGTACTTC. The whole variable domain, remainder taken from reference TRBV2 and TRBJ2-5, is EPEVTQTPSHQVTQMGQEVILRCVPISNHLYFYWYRQILGQKVEFLVSFYNNEISEKSEIFDDQFSVERPDGSNFTLKIRSTKLEDSAMYFCASRADQETQYFGPGTRLLVL.

The rearrangement uses TRBV28 and TRBJ1-1; the match to TRBD1 covers 7 bases. V was pared by 7 bases and J by 0 bases, with 5 bases of the junction left unmatched. Germline V gene sequence: CDR1 MDHEN, CDR2 SYDVKM. CDR3 length equals 14 residues. Here the CDR3 reads CASTWDSLNTEAFF. The CDR3 bases are TGTGCCAGCACCTGGGACAGTTTGAACACTGAAGCTTTCTTT.

CDR3 loop: CASTVVSGAYEQYF. The CDR3 DNA reads TGTGCCAGCACCGTCGTGAGCGGGGCCTACGAGCAGTACTTC. The chain couples TRBV5-5 to TRBJ2-7, with 7 nucleotides matching TRBD2. The germline CDR1 and CDR2 sequences are SGHKS and YYEKEE (reference sequence). The trim removed 6 bases at V and 2 bases at J, leaving 8 bases unmatched. This CDR3 has 14 residues.

The rearrangement links TRBV6-2 or TRBV6-3 to TRBJ1-2, with TRBD1 matching 9 bases. The CDR3 is 14 residues long. V lost 2 bases, J lost 4 bases, and 2 bases stayed unmatched. Germline CDR1 is MNHEY and CDR2 is SVGEGT. The CDR3 sequence: CASSYGTGIYGYTF. The CDR3 nucleotides are TGTGCCAGCAGTTACGGGACAGGGATCTATGGCTACACCTTC.

The chain joins TRBV2 to TRBJ2-5; TRBD1 agrees at 8 bases. V dropped 7 bases and J dropped 6; count of bases not matched to a gene: 13. From germline, CDR1 is SNHLY and CDR2 FYNNEI. The length of the CDR3 is 15 residues. This CDR3 is CASILNRGSRKTQYF. The DNA for the CDR3 is TGTGCCAGCATTCTGAACAGGGGGAGTCGGAAGACCCAGTACTTC.

On this clone: Other DNA sequences in the same sample also yield this CDR3. The chain uses TRBV30 and TRBJ1-1; 7 positions agree with TRBD1. J lost 4 bases, V lost 7 bases, and 9 bases had no gene match. The CDR3 has 13 amino acids. The germline V gene encodes CDR1 GTSNPN and CDR2 SVGIG (reference sequence). CDR3 in DNA: TGTGCCTACTCGACAGGGTGGCGCACTGAAGCTTTCTTT. Its protein is CAYSTGWRTEAFF. The full variable domain, in which reference TRBV30 and TRBJ1-1 provide the parts outside the CDR3, is SQTIHQWPATLVQPVGSPLSLECTVEGTSNPNLYWYRQAAGRGLQLLFYSVGIGQISSEVPQNLSASRPQDRQFILSSKKLLLSDSGFYLCAYSTGWRTEAFFGQGTRLTVV.

This sequence joins TRBV7-3 and TRBJ2-3, with TRBD2 matching 9 bases. V shed 2 bases and J 1 base; nucleotides not matched to a gene: 4. The CDR3 contains 16 residues. Germline CDR1 reads SGHTA; CDR2 reads FQGTGA. The CDR3 reads CASSLWRGGGTDTQYF. CDR3 sequence (DNA): TGTGCCAGCAGCTTATGGCGGGGGGGCGGCACAGATACGCAGTATTTT.

The chain employs TRBV5-1 and TRBJ1-4, with D maybe TRBD1 (6 bases). Germline CDR1 and CDR2: SGHRS and YFSETQ. V shed 4 bases and J shed 8 bases, with 18 bases lying between them. There are 15 residues in the CDR3. CDR3 sequence: CASSVDRRVWEKLFF. CDR3 DNA: TGCGCCAGCAGCGTCGACAGGCGGGTGTGGGAAAAACTGTTTTTT.

This sequence joins TRBV7-9 and TRBJ2-5; 9 bases line up with TRBD1. Trimming at V came to 4 bases and at J to 5 bases, leaving 5 bases not matched to a gene. The length of the CDR3 is 14 residues. Germline V CDR1 and CDR2: SEHNR, FQNEAQ (reference sequence). The CDR3 DNA is TGTGCCAGCAGCTCTGGGACAGGGCGCGAGACCCAGTACTTC. It encodes CASSSGTGRETQYF.

This sequence joins TRBV19 and TRBJ1-2; D may be TRBD1 (6 bases). The CDR3 is made up of 15 amino acids. Germline-derived CDR1 and CDR2 are LNHDA and SQIVND (reference sequence). V gave up 7 bases and J gave up 4 bases, with 19 bases separating them. In DNA, the CDR3 is TGTGCCAGTACCGTGGGGGCAGTTAATTTCTATGGCTACACCTTC. It is translated as CASTVGAVNFYGYTF.

The chain carries TRBV2 and TRBJ2-3; D possibly corresponds to TRBD1 (5 bases). Germline V gene sequence: CDR1 SNHLY, CDR2 FYNNEI. The CDR3 contains 13 residues. The V end lost 6 bases, the J end lost 4 bases, and 11 bases lay between the germline ends. CDR3 residues: CASRQEPPDTQYF. CDR3 sequence (DNA): TGTGCCAGCAGACAGGAGCCACCAGATACGCAGTATTTT.

The DNA for the CDR3 is TGTGCCAGCTCAACCTCAACAGGCCCGATAGGCTATGGCTACACCTTC. Its protein product is CASSTSTGPIGYGYTF. The genes are TRBV18 and TRBJ1-2; TRBD1 might be the D (5 bases). This CDR3 region has 16 residues. V was cut by 5 bases and J by 4 bases, with 20 bases left in between. The germline V gene has CDR1 KGHSH and CDR2 LQKENI.

The chain is built from TRBV19 and TRBJ2-7, with D perhaps TRBD2 (6 bases). This CDR3 has 14 amino acids. CDR1 is LNHDA, CDR2 SQIVND, per germline (reference sequence). Trimming stripped 8 bases from V and 6 bases from J, with 20 bases between. Written as DNA, the CDR3 is TGTGCCAGTCAACCCGCGGGGATAAAGGCCGAGCAGTACTTC. This codes for CASQPAGIKAEQYF.

The chain combines TRBV4-2 with TRBJ2-3, with a possible D match to TRBD2 (6 bases). Germline CDR1 and CDR2: LGHNA and YNFKEQ. CDR3 size: 15 residues. V lost 1 base and J lost 5, with 13 bases in between. Here the CDR3 DNA reads TGTGCCAGCAGCCAAGGCTGGAGGGTACAAGATACGCAGTATTTT. Amino acid sequence: CASSQGWRVQDTQYF.

The genes are TRBV28 and TRBJ1-2, with D maybe TRBD1 (6 bases). Germline V lookup: CDR1 MDHEN, CDR2 SYDVKM. This CDR3 contains 15 residues. The ends were cut back, 5 bases at V and 3 bases at J, with 16 bases in the middle. CDR3 protein: CASSDRTGTHYGYTF. CDR3 in DNA: TGTGCCAGCAGTGATCGTACCGGGACACACTATGGCTACACCTTC.

The chain is built from TRBV3-1 (or the pseudogene TRBV3-2) and TRBJ2-1, with 9 bases fitting TRBD2. This CDR3 has 18 amino acids. The germline V gene has CDR1 LGHDT and CDR2 YNNKEL (reference sequence). After removal of 0 bases from V and 5 bases from J, the junction contained 11 bases not matched to a gene. The CDR3 is CASSQELRLAGKDNEQFF. CDR3 nucleotide sequence: TGTGCCAGCAGCCAAGAATTGAGGCTAGCGGGGAAAGACAATGAGCAGTTCTTC.